This T cell receptor beta chain was profiled in a study of blood T cell repertoires in COVID-19 (dated by TCRdb to the early 2020s). In the study overall: Collaborator samples came from the United States, Italy and Spain and covered acute and convalescent phases of COVID-19. The prospective study material was composed of cDNA or gDNA derived from T cells, B-cell-depleted T cells, or PBMCs. Deeply sampled blood TCRbeta repertoires from subjects exposed to, actively infected with, or recovered from COVID-19 were included in the dataset. A freely available public database, intended as a resource for researchers studying the immune response to SARS-CoV-2, is where the repertoires were released. The samples were drawn from two sources: the first 160 participants of the ongoing ImmuneRACE study, and 1,000 to 1,500 subjects contributed by 6 global collaborators. Sample metadata almost always included a de-identified subject ID, COVID-19 status, age in years and sex. Where HLA class I and class II types were available, the types were taken from metadata supplied by the sample provider, not from assay-based typing. Points the paper makes about the study in general: The amount of clinical and demographic metadata varied by source and participant and was provided uncurated.

The immunoSEQ Assay, a bias-controlled multiplex PCR, was used to amplify TCRbeta CDR3 regions from genomic DNA. In the original analysis: Nucleated cell counts per sample were estimated from amplification of reference gene primers within the assay. To quantify the absolute abundance of each unique TCRbeta CDR3 rearrangement, sequence reads were collapsed and filtered. For each sample, productive Simpson clonality was calculated by taking the square root of Simpson's diversity index across productive rearrangements. Held by TCRdb, this immuneACCESS table contains in-frame sequences only and omits some clones. Under half of the omission traces to an unresolved V gene where checked; the cause of the rest is unknown. The DNA gave D and trimming, while V, J and clone size come from that table. A total of hundreds of thousands of clones appear in this sample, about 90% of them only once. About 2.7% of the sample goes to the ten largest clones.

CDR3 length: 18 amino acids, cysteine to phenylalanine. CDR3 DNA is the only sequence kept; it has 54 bases, read in frame from the first base. The junction shows trimming of 4 bases on V and 0 bases on J, and the gene matches do not reach 13 bases of it. CDR1 and CDR2 (KGHSH, LQKENI) derive from the germline V gene. Comment on this clone: This clone's antigen is unknown. Qualities for individual bases were not recorded, and no much larger clone is one base off.

Participants in the prospective study were aged about 18 to 95 years, lived in 20 to 30 United States geographic areas, and enrolled through a virtual design. In the prospective study, participants were assigned to cohorts based on the clinical history participants reported in a screening survey and a study questionnaire. Recovered participants in ImmuneRACE Cohort 3 were defined by two consecutive negative NP/OP PCR tests, clearance by a healthcare professional, or resolution of symptoms. In the prospective study, whole blood, serum and a nasopharyngeal or oropharyngeal swab were collected from each participant by mobile phlebotomists. Participants in the prospective study had the option to provide additional blood draws and questionnaires over an approximately two-month period. Prospective study blood samples were shipped either frozen or at room temperature before DNA extraction.

The TCR was taken from a woman aged 30 to 39 who had recovered from COVID-19. Recombination joined TRBV18 with TRBJ2-3, and TRBD1 matches 7 of the central bases. The source material was PBMCs or T cells enriched from blood (not recorded which). The CDR3 amino acid sequence is: CASSRHHPGTDSTDTQYF. Here is the DNA: TGTGCCAGCTCACGCCACCATCCGGGGACAGATAGCACAGATACGCAGTATTTT.